The 12 T cell receptor beta chains reported below all come from one sample, sequenced in a study of cytomegalovirus exposure and HLA in healthy donors. 13 Jbeta primers and 60 Vbeta primers were used for the PCR. Profiling relied on immunoSEQ multiplex PCR, and the TCRdb table lists in-frame clones only, not all of them. The sample records hundreds of thousands of clones, 75% to 80% being singletons. The sequenced material came from PBMCs. The receptors originated from a young man in good health and CMV-seronegative.

V gene TRBV14 combines with J gene TRBJ2-5; 9 nucleotides line up with TRBD1. The J call is doubtful: the DNA matches TRBJ2-7 better. CDR1 is SGHDN, CDR2 FVKESK, per germline. The CDR3 sequence is 15 residues long. The CDR3 protein is CASSPGQGRSYEQYF. CDR3 nucleotide sequence: TGTGCCAGCAGCCCTGGACAGGGGCGTTCCTACGAGCAGTACTTC.

In DNA, the CDR3 is TGTGCCTGGAGGGGAGCAGGCTGGACCGGGGAGCTGTTTTTT. Its protein is CAWRGAGWTGELFF. The rearrangement uses TRBV30 and TRBJ2-2; a weak D match, TRBD2 (5 bases). V lost 3 bases, J lost 5 bases, and 13 bases lay in between. CDR1 is GTSNPN and CDR2 is SVGIG in the germline V gene (reference sequence). This CDR3 is 14 amino acids long.

This clone was detected only a few times. The chain couples TRBV7-9 to TRBJ1-1, with 7 nucleotides matching TRBD1. Germline assignment: CDR1 SEHNR and CDR2 FQNEAQ (reference sequence). The V gene end was trimmed by 7 bases and the J gene end by 3 bases; junction bases not matched to a gene: 8. The CDR3 is made up of 14 amino acids. In DNA form, the CDR3 reads TGTGCCAGCAACGGAAACAGGGGAGACACTGAAGCTTTCTTT. Its translation is CASNGNRGDTEAFF.

This clone was seen a handful of times. The CDR3 spells CASSPQGTGVIRPLHF. CDR3 DNA sequence: TGTGCCAGCAGCCCCCAGGGGACCGGAGTAATTCGACCCCTCCACTTT. This rearrangement joins TRBV11-2 to TRBJ1-6, with D perhaps matching TRBD1 (6 bases). This CDR3 has 16 residues. Looked up from germline, CDR1 is SGHAT and CDR2 is FQNNGV. V lost 5 bases and J lost 12, with 23 bases in between.

The chain recombines TRBV5-1 with TRBJ2-1; 10 bases are a match to TRBD2. Germline V lookup: CDR1 SGHRS, CDR2 YFSETQ. With 1 base clipped from V and 1 base from J, the junction kept 5 bases outside the gene matches. CDR3 length equals 17 residues. The CDR3, as DNA: TGCGCCAGCAGCTTGAGTCTAGCGGGGGTTTCCTACAATGAGCAGTTCTTC. Protein: CASSLSLAGVSYNEQFF.

The V call is TRBV6-1, the J call TRBJ2-3, with D possibly matching TRBD1 (5 bases). The CDR3 extends over 14 amino acids. Germline V gives CDR1 MNHNS, CDR2 SASEGT. V was trimmed by 6 bases and J by 2 bases, leaving 12 bases between them. In DNA form, the CDR3 reads TGTGCCAGCAGAGGACAAACGATCACAGATACGCAGTATTTT. Amino acids: CASRGQTITDTQYF.

The genes are TRBV19 and TRBJ1-5, with 11 bases lining up with TRBD1. Per the germline V gene, CDR1 is LNHDA and CDR2 is SQIVND (reference sequence). V was clipped by 6 bases and J by 5 bases; unmatched bases: 3. This CDR3 spans 14 amino acids. The CDR3 sequence: CASRRTGGDQPQHF. The CDR3 DNA reads as TGTGCCAGTAGGCGGACAGGGGGCGATCAGCCCCAGCATTTT.

Regarding this clone: The same CDR3 arises from other DNA sequences in this sample as well. The J gene is TRBJ2-7, the V gene TRBV5-6; 7 positions match TRBD1. This CDR3 has 14 residues. The germline CDR1 and CDR2 sequences are SGHDT and YYEEEE. V shed 2 bases, J shed 2 bases, and the junction held 4 bases outside the gene matches. CDR3 nucleotides: TGTGCCAGCAGCTTACTCGGGACAGCCTACGAGCAGTACTTC. Translation: CASSLLGTAYEQYF.

This chain uses TRBV5-1 with TRBJ2-7; the D gene is possibly TRBD1 (6 bases). The germline V and J ends were trimmed by 3 bases and 5 bases, with 12 bases remaining between them. Germline V gene sequence: CDR1 SGHRS, CDR2 YFSETQ. The CDR3 sequence is 13 residues long. In nucleotides, the CDR3 is TGCGCCAGCAGCTCCCCTCAGGGGAACGAGCAGTACTTC. The encoded protein is CASSSPQGNEQYF.

The CDR3 DNA is TGCAGCGCCTCCGGGACTAGCGGGGGAAGCACAGATACGCAGTATTTT. Translating it yields CSASGTSGGSTDTQYF. This chain joins TRBV29-1 and TRBJ2-3; TRBD2 matches 14 bases. The CDR3 is 16 residues long. Germline V gives CDR1 SQVTM, CDR2 ANQGSEA. J was trimmed by 0 bases and V by 7 bases; bases with no gene match: 6.

This chain connects TRBV7-6 to TRBJ2-7, with 9 bases identical to TRBD2. V shed 5 bases, J shed 1 base, and the junction held 9 bases outside the gene matches. CDR3 size: 16 residues. Germline-derived CDR1 and CDR2 are SGHVS and FNYEAQ. The CDR3 sequence is CASSPEAAGGSYEQYF. In DNA, the CDR3 is TGTGCCAGCAGCCCCGAGGCCGCGGGGGGGTCCTACGAGCAGTACTTC. Together with reference TRBV7-6 and TRBJ2-7, the CDR3 gives the full variable domain: GAGVSQSPRYKVTKRGQDVALRCDPISGHVSLYWYRQALGQGPEFLTYFNYEAQQDKSGLPNDRFSAERPEGSISTLTIQRTEQRDSAMYRCASSPEAAGGSYEQYFGPGTRLTVT.

The chain combines TRBV2 with TRBJ2-7, with 12 positions matching TRBD2. The V gene end was trimmed by 5 bases and the J gene end by 6 bases; junction bases not matched to a gene: 8. Germline V lookup: CDR1 SNHLY, CDR2 FYNNEI. The CDR3 totals 15 residues. The CDR3 sequence is CASSRGLAGSGEQYF. The DNA for the CDR3 is TGTGCCAGCAGTCGTGGACTAGCGGGATCGGGCGAGCAGTACTTC.